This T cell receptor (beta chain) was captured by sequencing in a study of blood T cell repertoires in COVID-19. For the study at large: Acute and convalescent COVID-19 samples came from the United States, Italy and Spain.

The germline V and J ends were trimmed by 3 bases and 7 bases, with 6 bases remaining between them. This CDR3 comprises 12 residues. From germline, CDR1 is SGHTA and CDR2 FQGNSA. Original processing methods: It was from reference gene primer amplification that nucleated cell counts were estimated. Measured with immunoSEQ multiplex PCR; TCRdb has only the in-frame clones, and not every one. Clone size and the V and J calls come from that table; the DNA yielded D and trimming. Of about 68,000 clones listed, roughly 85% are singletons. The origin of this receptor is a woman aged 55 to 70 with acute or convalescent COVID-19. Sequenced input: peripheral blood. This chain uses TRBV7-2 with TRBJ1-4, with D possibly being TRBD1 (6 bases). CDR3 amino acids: CASSFRGEKLFF. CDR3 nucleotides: TGTGCCAGCAGCTTCAGGGGTGAAAAACTGTTTTTT.